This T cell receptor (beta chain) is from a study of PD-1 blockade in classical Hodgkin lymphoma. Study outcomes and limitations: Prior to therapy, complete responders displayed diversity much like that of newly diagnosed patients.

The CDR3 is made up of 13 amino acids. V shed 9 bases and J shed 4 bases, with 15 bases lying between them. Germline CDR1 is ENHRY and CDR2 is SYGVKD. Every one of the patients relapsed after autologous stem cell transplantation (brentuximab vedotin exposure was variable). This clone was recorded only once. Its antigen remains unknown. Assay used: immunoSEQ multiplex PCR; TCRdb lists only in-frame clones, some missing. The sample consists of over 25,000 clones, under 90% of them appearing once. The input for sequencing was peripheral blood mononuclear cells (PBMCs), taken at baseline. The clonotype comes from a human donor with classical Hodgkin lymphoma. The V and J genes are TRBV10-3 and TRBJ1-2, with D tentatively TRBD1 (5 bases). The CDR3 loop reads CAIRGGAAYGYTF. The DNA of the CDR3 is TGTGCCATAAGGGGAGGGGCCGCCTATGGCTACACCTTC.